This T cell receptor beta chain emerged from a study of blood T cell repertoires in COVID-19. Assignments of participants to cohorts depended upon their own reported clinical history. This table comes from immunoSEQ multiplex PCR, and its TCRdb copy is limited to in-frame clones, with some not included. The table records roughly 150,000 clones, approximately 86% of them present only once. The source material was PBMCs or T cells enriched from blood (not recorded which). The TCR was taken from a man aged 55 to 69 who had recovered from COVID-19.

The CDR3 is CASSLDGRGPATDTQYF. The DNA for the CDR3 is TGTGCCAGCAGCTTGGACGGGAGGGGACCGGCTACAGATACGCAGTATTTT. The chain links TRBV5-8 to TRBJ2-3; TRBD2 agrees at 8 bases. The length of the CDR3 is 17 residues. The germline V gene has CDR1 SGHTS and CDR2 YDEGEE. V shed 0 bases, J shed 3 bases, and the junction held 9 bases outside the gene matches.